The 30 T cell receptor beta chains given below trace back to one sample, sequenced in a study of CD8+ T cells in alopecia areata. Following extraction, RNA underwent reverse transcription to cDNA, which served as the sequencing template. Some clones are missing from TCRdb's copy, which holds only in-frame ones; the method was immunoSEQ multiplex PCR. The sample gives 150,000 to 250,000 clones, about 62% of which show up once; 5.5% is in the top ten. Specified treatment: oral pan-JAK inhibitor, 5-10 mg twice daily. The sequencing used CD4+ T cells sorted from blood, collected at week 24, from a patient treated with tofacitinib. The receptors derive from a human donor with alopecia areata.

V and J are TRBV19 and TRBJ2-3, with 8 nucleotides matching TRBD1. The CDR3 is 14 amino acids. The V gene end was trimmed by 6 bases and the J gene end by 7 bases; junction bases not matched to a gene: 9. Germline V gene sequence: CDR1 LNHDA, CDR2 SQIVND (reference sequence). The CDR3 loop reads CASRLTGVQYTQYF. The CDR3 nucleotides read TGTGCCAGTAGGCTGACAGGGGTGCAATATACGCAGTATTTT.

This rearrangement joins TRBV7-2 to TRBJ2-5; no clear D gene. Germline CDR1 reads SGHTA; CDR2 reads FQGNSA. This CDR3 is 13 amino acids long. V gave up 1 base and J gave up 0 bases, with 3 bases separating them. CDR3 in DNA: TGTGCCAGCAGCTTAGGTTACCAAGAGACCCAGTACTTC. Translated: CASSLGYQETQYF.

CDR3 sequence reads: CASSLPVVNTQYF. The CDR3, as DNA: TGTGCCAGCAGTTTGCCCGTTGTGAATACGCAGTATTTT. J is TRBJ2-3 and V is TRBV28; D unclear. The CDR3 is 13 residues long. With 3 bases removed from V and 7 bases from J, the gap between germline ends came to 11 bases. CDR1 MDHEN and CDR2 SYDVKM come from the germline V gene. The full variable domain, rest sourced from reference TRBV28 and TRBJ2-3, is DVKVTQSSRYLVKRTGEKVFLECVQDMDHENMFWYRQDPGLGLRLIYFSYDVKMKEKGDIPEGYSVSREKKERFSLILESASTNQTSMYLCASSLPVVNTQYFGPGTRLTVL.

This sequence joins TRBV2 and TRBJ2-7, with 7 nucleotides matching TRBD1. V was pared by 7 bases and J by 6 bases, with 3 bases of the junction left unmatched. The CDR3 contains 11 residues. CDR1 is SNHLY and CDR2 is FYNNEI in the germline V gene. As DNA, the CDR3 is TGTGCCAGCAACCGGGACAGCGAGCAGTACTTC. Protein: CASNRDSEQYF.

The V gene is TRBV19, the J gene TRBJ1-5; D ambiguous. Germline V gene data show CDR1 as LNHDA and CDR2 as SQIVND (reference sequence). CDR3 length: 15 amino acids. The ends were cut back, 1 base at V and 5 bases at J, with 12 bases in the middle. The CDR3 region has the DNA TGTGCCAGTAGTATAGGGGCTTCGAGGGATCAGCCCCAGCATTTT. Its translation: CASSIGASRDQPQHF.

A note on this clone: In the same sample, other DNA sequences code for this CDR3. This chain uses TRBV7-2 with TRBJ2-5, with no clear D. V lost 1 base and J 2 bases, leaving 5 bases between the germline ends. CDR3 length: 13 amino acids. CDR1 and CDR2 (germline): SGHTA, FQGNSA. CDR3 residues: CASSLGVQETQYF. CDR3 sequence (DNA): TGTGCCAGCAGCTTAGGGGTTCAAGAGACCCAGTACTTC.

This clone was recorded only once. The J gene is TRBJ2-5, the V gene TRBV30; 9 nucleotides agree with TRBD2. This CDR3 is built from 16 residues. CDR1 is GTSNPN and CDR2 is SVGIG in the germline V gene (reference sequence). Trimming at V came to 5 bases and at J to 2 bases, leaving 12 bases not matched to a gene. CDR3 DNA: TGTGCCTGGGGTTGGGGGAGTCTAGCGGGGCAAGAGACCCAGTACTTC. Translating it yields CAWGWGSLAGQETQYF.

This rearrangement joins TRBV5-1 to TRBJ1-6; D gene uncertain. V shed 2 bases and J shed 7 bases, with 16 bases lying between them. Germline V gene lookup returns CDR1 SGHRS and CDR2 YFSETQ. The CDR3 is made up of 16 amino acids. This chain's CDR3 is CASSLLTDSANSPLHF. Here the CDR3 DNA reads TGCGCCAGCAGCTTACTGACGGACTCAGCGAATTCACCCCTCCACTTT.

This clone was counted a few times. This chain connects TRBV6-1 to TRBJ2-2; 14 bases align to TRBD2. V was pared by 0 bases and J by 3 bases, with 6 bases of the junction left unmatched. The CDR3 covers 19 residues. Germline V gives CDR1 MNHNS, CDR2 SASEGT. CDR3 region: CASSEAGRGLAGDTGELFF. DNA for the CDR3: TGTGCCAGCAGTGAAGCCGGGCGGGGACTAGCGGGGGACACCGGGGAGCTGTTTTTT.

This clone came up many times. The chain joins TRBV10-1 to TRBJ2-7, with D maybe TRBD1 (6 bases). Germline CDR1 WNHNN, CDR2 SYGVQD (reference sequence). The V and J ends lost 11 bases and 4 bases respectively, with 21 bases between them. The CDR3 covers 14 residues. In nucleotides, the CDR3 is TGCGCCCGGACAGACAGCGCCTTTTCGTACGAGCAGTACTTC. This sequence encodes CARTDSAFSYEQYF.

The chain uses TRBV7-9 and TRBJ1-2; D unresolved. Trimming removed 5 bases at V and 5 bases at J, with 15 bases between. Germline V gene sequence: CDR1 SEHNR, CDR2 FQNEAQ (reference sequence). This CDR3 region has 14 residues. CDR3 DNA: TGTGCCAGCAGCCTCATACTCGGGAGTTATGGCTACACCTTC. Protein product: CASSLILGSYGYTF.

CDR3 in amino acids: CSVSRGVGYGYTF. CDR3 bases: TGCAGCGTTTCCAGGGGTGTGGGCTATGGCTACACCTTC. J is TRBJ1-2 and V is TRBV29-1, with D tentatively TRBD1 (6 bases). This CDR3 has 13 amino acids. Germline V gene lookup returns CDR1 SQVTM and CDR2 ANQGSEA. The V and J ends lost 5 bases and 4 bases respectively, with 14 bases between them.

This clone turned up a few times. This sequence joins TRBV4-1 and TRBJ2-7; TRBD1 aligns across 7 bases. Germline CDR1 is MGHRA and CDR2 is YSYEKL. The CDR3 length is 17 residues. V shed 0 bases and J 0 bases; nucleotides not matched to a gene: 8. This CDR3 reads CASSQDQDRTASYEQYF. CDR3 DNA: TGCGCCAGCAGCCAAGATCAGGACAGGACAGCCTCCTACGAGCAGTACTTC.

The CDR3 nucleotides are TGTGCCAGTCTTAAAGCCGGATCTGTCGGGGAGCTGTTTTTT. It encodes CASLKAGSVGELFF. The chain uses TRBV19 and TRBJ2-2, with no clear D. The CDR3 is 14 amino acids. Per the germline V gene, CDR1 is LNHDA and CDR2 is SQIVND (reference sequence). V was pared by 8 bases and J by 7 bases, with 17 bases between.

Here the CDR3 DNA reads TGCAGCGTTGAAGACGGGCAGGGCCGGGAAAAACTGTTTTTT. Residues: CSVEDGQGREKLFF. This chain uses TRBV29-1 with TRBJ1-4; D might be TRBD1 (5 bases). Trimming took off 0 bases at V and 8 bases at J, with 13 bases between the two ends. The CDR3 runs 14 residues. The germline V gene encodes CDR1 SQVTM and CDR2 ANQGSEA.

This chain uses TRBV6-5 with TRBJ1-1; D gene uncertain. The CDR3 runs 11 residues. In germline, CDR1 is MNHEY, CDR2 SVGAGI. V was pared by 6 bases and J by 3 bases, with 5 bases between. The DNA of the CDR3 is TGTGCCAGCAGGAGGGACACTGAAGCTTTCTTT. Protein product: CASRRDTEAFF.

This clone was counted only a few times. Written as DNA, the CDR3 is TGTGCCAGCAGCTTGGTAGGGGGCGAGCAGTACTTC. It codes for CASSLVGGEQYF. The chain employs TRBV5-4 and TRBJ2-7, with D maybe TRBD1 (6 bases). The V gene's germline CDR1 is SGHNT and CDR2 YYREEE (reference sequence). This CDR3 spans 12 amino acids. The V and J ends lost 0 bases and 6 bases respectively, with 7 bases between them.

This clone was counted a few times. CDR3 coding DNA: TGTGCCAGCAGTCAAGACTATACCGGGGAGCTGTTTTTT. Translation gives CASSQDYTGELFF. The chain joins TRBV2 to TRBJ2-2; TRBD2 might be the D (5 bases). V lost 5 bases and J lost 5, with 9 bases in between. This CDR3 has 13 amino acids. The germline V gene has CDR1 SNHLY and CDR2 FYNNEI.

The rearrangement uses TRBV9 and TRBJ2-1; 10 nucleotides agree with TRBD2. Germline CDR1 is SGDLS and CDR2 is YYNGEE. With V trimmed by 3 bases and J by 5 bases, 8 bases remained unmatched. The CDR3 runs 16 residues. The CDR3 spells CASSAFLAGVDNEQFF. The DNA for the CDR3 is TGTGCCAGCAGCGCGTTCCTAGCGGGGGTTGACAATGAGCAGTTCTTC.

The CDR3 region is CAISPSGGNQETQYF. CDR3 nucleotides: TGTGCCATCAGTCCTAGCGGGGGCAACCAAGAGACCCAGTACTTC. The V and J genes are TRBV10-3 and TRBJ2-5; TRBD2 aligns across 10 bases. Germline V lookup: CDR1 ENHRY, CDR2 SYGVKD. V shed 5 bases and J 0 bases; nucleotides not matched to a gene: 3. The CDR3 has 15 residues.

The chain recombines TRBV9 with TRBJ1-1, with 8 bases aligning to TRBD1. V shed 3 bases and J 6 bases; nucleotides not matched to a gene: 4. CDR1 and CDR2 from the germline V gene are SGDLS and YYNGEE. The CDR3 loop spans 13 amino acids. CDR3 sequence reads: CASSAAQGAEAFF. As DNA, the CDR3 is TGTGCCAGCAGCGCCGCACAGGGGGCTGAAGCTTTCTTT.

This chain links TRBV29-1 with TRBJ1-2; 8 positions match TRBD1. The V gene end was trimmed by 2 bases and the J gene end by 5 bases; junction bases not matched to a gene: 7. CDR3 length equals 14 residues. Germline assignment: CDR1 SQVTM and CDR2 ANQGSEA. The CDR3 loop is CSVEPGQGAYGYTF. The CDR3 DNA reads TGCAGCGTTGAACCAGGGCAGGGGGCTTATGGCTACACCTTC.

The rearrangement uses TRBV4-3 and TRBJ2-1; weak D call: TRBD2 (5 bases). With 1 base removed from V and 0 bases from J, the gap between germline ends came to 13 bases. CDR3 size: 17 residues. Germline CDR1 reads LGHNA; CDR2 reads YSLEER. The CDR3 loop is CASSQVKWRSSYNEQFF. Here the CDR3 DNA reads TGCGCCAGCAGCCAAGTTAAGTGGAGGAGCTCCTACAATGAGCAGTTCTTC.

The J gene is TRBJ1-1, the V gene TRBV4-3; D uncertain. CDR3 size: 14 residues. V lost 1 base, J lost 1 base, and 7 bases lay in between. CDR1 is LGHNA, CDR2 YSLEER, per germline. The CDR3 loop is CASSQGFKNTEAFF. CDR3 sequence (DNA): TGCGCCAGCAGCCAAGGTTTCAAGAACACTGAAGCTTTCTTT.

J is TRBJ1-1 and V is TRBV29-1, with no clear D. Germline V CDR1 and CDR2: SQVTM, ANQGSEA. The CDR3 is 10 residues long. The germline V and J ends were trimmed by 4 bases and 6 bases, with 6 bases remaining between them. For the CDR3, the DNA is TGCAGCGTTGGGCTGGCTGAAGCTTTCTTT. It is translated as CSVGLAEAFF.

This rearrangement joins TRBV5-6 to TRBJ2-2; no clear D gene. V lost 3 bases and J lost 6, with 12 bases in between. The CDR3 consists of 14 residues. Looked up from germline, CDR1 is SGHDT and CDR2 is YYEEEE. Written as DNA, the CDR3 is TGTGCCAGCAGCTCCGAAATCCTAGCCGGGGAGCTGTTTTTT. Translation: CASSSEILAGELFF. The complete variable domain, with remaining parts taken from reference TRBV5-6 and TRBJ2-2, reads DAGVTQSPTHLIKTRGQQVTLRCSPKSGHDTVSWYQQALGQGPQFIFQYYEEEERQRGNFPDRFSGHQFPNYSSELNVNALLLGDSALYLCASSSEILAGELFFGEGSRLTVL.

This clone was seen only a few times. The V gene is TRBV5-1, the J gene TRBJ1-1, with 7 bases matching TRBD1. This CDR3 region has 14 residues. Germline CDR1 is SGHRS and CDR2 is YFSETQ. Losses at the gene ends were 3 bases for V and 0 bases for J; bases not matched to a gene: 2. The CDR3 coding sequence is TGCGCCAGCAGCTCGGGACAGATGAACACTGAAGCTTTCTTT. It specifies CASSSGQMNTEAFF.

The chain employs TRBV6-6 and TRBJ2-4; unclear D gene. The V end lost 2 bases, the J end lost 0 bases, and 8 bases lay between the germline ends. The CDR3 has 15 residues. Germline CDR1 and CDR2: MNHNY and SVGAGI (reference sequence). Here the CDR3 DNA reads TGTGCCAGCAGTTACGGCACAGTAGCCAAAAACATTCAGTACTTC. Translation gives CASSYGTVAKNIQYF.

V usage is TRBV29-1 and J usage is TRBJ2-2; D tentatively fits TRBD1 or TRBD2 (5 bases each). There are 14 residues in the CDR3. Trimming cost V 4 bases and J 7 bases, with 16 bases left between them. From germline, CDR1 is SQVTM and CDR2 ANQGSEA. The CDR3 nucleotides read TGCAGCGTTGGGCTTAGGGGAGTCGGCGGGGAGCTGTTTTTT. It codes for CSVGLRGVGGELFF.

The CDR3 DNA reads as TGCGCCAGCAGCTTGACAGGGGGAGACACCGGGGAGCTGTTTTTT. As protein: CASSLTGGDTGELFF. The gene calls are TRBV5-1 and TRBJ2-2, with 8 bases fitting TRBD1. J gave up 3 bases and V 1 base, and 2 bases lay outside the gene matches. The germline V gene encodes CDR1 SGHRS and CDR2 YFSETQ. The CDR3 is 15 amino acids.